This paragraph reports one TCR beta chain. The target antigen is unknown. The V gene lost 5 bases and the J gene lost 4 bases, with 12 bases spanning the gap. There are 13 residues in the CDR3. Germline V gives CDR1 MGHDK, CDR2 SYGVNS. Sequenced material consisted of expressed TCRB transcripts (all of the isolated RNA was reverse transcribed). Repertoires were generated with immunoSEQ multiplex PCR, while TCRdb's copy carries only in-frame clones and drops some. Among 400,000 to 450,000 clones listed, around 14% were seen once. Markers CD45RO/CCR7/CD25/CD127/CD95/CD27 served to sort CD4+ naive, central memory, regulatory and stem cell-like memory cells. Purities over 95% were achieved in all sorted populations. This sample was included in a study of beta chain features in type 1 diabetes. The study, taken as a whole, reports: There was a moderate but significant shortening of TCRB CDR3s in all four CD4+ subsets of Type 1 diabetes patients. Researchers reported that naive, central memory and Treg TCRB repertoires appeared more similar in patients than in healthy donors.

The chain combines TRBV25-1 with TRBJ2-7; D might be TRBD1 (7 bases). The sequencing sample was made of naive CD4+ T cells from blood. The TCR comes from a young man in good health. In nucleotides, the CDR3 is TGTGCCAGCAGTTCCAGGGGGAGGTACGAGCAGTACTTC. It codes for CASSSRGRYEQYF.